The entry below gives a single TCR beta chain sequence along with its context. The antigen is unknown. The sample belongs to a study of cytomegalovirus exposure and HLA in healthy donors. The study, taken as a whole, reports: Accounts indicate the classifier identified cytomegalovirus status with strong specificity and sensitivity.

TCRdb's copy holds only in-frame clones and misses some; the assay was immunoSEQ multiplex PCR. Found here are some 120,000 clones, 70% to 90% of them singletons; the top ten hold under 2%. V lost 2 bases and J lost 3; bases outside the gene matches: 3. Per the germline V gene, CDR1 is SGHVS and CDR2 is FQNEAQ. This CDR3 region has 15 residues. Material for sequencing was PBMCs. The clonotype originates from a woman aged 18-29 years in good health and CMV-seronegative. This chain uses TRBV7-8 with TRBJ1-3; the match to TRBD1 covers 8 bases. CDR3 region: CASSLQGALGNTIYF. For the CDR3, the DNA is TGTGCCAGCAGCTTACAGGGGGCGCTTGGAAACACCATATATTTT.